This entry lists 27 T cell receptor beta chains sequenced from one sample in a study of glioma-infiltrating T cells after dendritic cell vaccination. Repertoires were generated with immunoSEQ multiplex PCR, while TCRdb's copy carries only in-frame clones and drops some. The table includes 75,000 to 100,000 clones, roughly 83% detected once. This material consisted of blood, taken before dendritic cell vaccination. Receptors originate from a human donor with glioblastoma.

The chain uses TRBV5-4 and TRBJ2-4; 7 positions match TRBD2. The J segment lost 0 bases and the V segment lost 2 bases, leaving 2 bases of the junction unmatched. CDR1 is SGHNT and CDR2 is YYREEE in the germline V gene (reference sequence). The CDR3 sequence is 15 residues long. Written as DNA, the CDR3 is TGTGCCAGCAGCTTCGGGGGGACAGCCAAAAACATTCAGTACTTC. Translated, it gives CASSFGGTAKNIQYF.

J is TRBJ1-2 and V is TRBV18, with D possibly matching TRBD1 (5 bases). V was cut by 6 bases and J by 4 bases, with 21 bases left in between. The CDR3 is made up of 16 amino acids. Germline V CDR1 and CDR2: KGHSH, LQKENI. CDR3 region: CASSQSSGAGRYGYTF. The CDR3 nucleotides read TGTGCCAGCTCCCAGTCAAGCGGGGCAGGCCGCTATGGCTACACCTTC.

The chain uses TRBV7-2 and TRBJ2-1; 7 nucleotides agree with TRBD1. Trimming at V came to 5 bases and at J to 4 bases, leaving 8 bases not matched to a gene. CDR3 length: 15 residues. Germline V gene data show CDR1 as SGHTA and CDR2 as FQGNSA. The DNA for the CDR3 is TGTGCCAGCAGCCTAGGGACAGAACATTACAATGAGCAGTTCTTC. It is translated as CASSLGTEHYNEQFF.

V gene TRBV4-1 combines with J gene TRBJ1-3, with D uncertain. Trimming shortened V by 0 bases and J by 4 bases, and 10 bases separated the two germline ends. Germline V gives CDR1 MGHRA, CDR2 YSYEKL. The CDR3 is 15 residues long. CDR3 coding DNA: TGCGCCAGCAGCCAAGAAGGGAGCCTCGGAAACACCATATATTTT. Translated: CASSQEGSLGNTIYF.

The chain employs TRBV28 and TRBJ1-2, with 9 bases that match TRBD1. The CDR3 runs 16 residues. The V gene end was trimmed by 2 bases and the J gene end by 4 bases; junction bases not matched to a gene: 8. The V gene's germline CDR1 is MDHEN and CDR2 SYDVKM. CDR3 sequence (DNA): TGTGCCAGCAGTTTACTCACAGGGGGCTGGCTCTATGGCTACACCTTC. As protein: CASSLLTGGWLYGYTF.

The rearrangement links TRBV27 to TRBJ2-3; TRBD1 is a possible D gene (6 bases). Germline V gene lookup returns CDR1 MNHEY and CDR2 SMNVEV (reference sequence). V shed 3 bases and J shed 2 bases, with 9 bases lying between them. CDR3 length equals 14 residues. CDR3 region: CASSFRGFTDTQYF. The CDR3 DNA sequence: TGTGCCAGCAGTTTCAGGGGATTCACAGATACGCAGTATTTT.

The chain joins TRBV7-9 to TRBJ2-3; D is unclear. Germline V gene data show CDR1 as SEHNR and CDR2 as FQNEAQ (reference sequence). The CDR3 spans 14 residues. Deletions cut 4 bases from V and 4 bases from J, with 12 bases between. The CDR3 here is CASSSVPGADTQYF. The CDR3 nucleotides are TGTGCCAGCAGCTCCGTCCCTGGAGCAGATACGCAGTATTTT.

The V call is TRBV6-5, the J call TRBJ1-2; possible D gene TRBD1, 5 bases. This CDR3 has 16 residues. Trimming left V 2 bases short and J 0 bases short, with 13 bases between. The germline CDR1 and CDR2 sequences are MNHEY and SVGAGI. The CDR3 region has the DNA TGTGCCAGCAGTTACGTCAGGGCCGTTTCTAACTATGGCTACACCTTC. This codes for CASSYVRAVSNYGYTF.

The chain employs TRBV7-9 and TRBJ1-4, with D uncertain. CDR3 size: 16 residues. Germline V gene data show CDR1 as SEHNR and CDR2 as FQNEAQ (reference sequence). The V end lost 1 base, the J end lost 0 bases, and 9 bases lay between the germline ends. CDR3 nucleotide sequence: TGTGCCAGCAGCTTAGGGGCAGCCGCAACTAATGAAAAACTGTTTTTT. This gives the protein CASSLGAAATNEKLFF.

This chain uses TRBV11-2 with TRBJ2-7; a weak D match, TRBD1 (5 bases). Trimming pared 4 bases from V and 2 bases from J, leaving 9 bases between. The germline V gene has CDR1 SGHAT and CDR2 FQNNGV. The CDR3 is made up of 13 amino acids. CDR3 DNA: TGTGCCAGCAGCTCCGGACAAACCTACGAGCAGTACTTC. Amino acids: CASSSGQTYEQYF.

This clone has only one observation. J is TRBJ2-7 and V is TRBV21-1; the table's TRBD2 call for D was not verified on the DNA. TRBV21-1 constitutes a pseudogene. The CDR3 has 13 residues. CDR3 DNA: TGTGCCAGCAGCAAATCCGTAGACTACGAGCAGTACTTC. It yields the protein CASSKSVDYEQYF.

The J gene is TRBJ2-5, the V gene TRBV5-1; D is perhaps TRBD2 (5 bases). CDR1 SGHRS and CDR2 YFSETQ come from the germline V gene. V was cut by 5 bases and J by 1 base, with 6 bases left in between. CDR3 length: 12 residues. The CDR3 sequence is CASRRAQETQYF. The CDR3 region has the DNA TGCGCCAGCAGGAGGGCCCAAGAGACCCAGTACTTC.

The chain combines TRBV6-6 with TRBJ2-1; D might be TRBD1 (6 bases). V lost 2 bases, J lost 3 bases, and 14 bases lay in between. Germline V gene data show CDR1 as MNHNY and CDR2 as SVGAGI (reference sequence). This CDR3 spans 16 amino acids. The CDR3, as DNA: TGTGCCAGCAGTTACCCTGGACAGCCGAGCTACAATGAGCAGTTCTTC. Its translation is CASSYPGQPSYNEQFF.

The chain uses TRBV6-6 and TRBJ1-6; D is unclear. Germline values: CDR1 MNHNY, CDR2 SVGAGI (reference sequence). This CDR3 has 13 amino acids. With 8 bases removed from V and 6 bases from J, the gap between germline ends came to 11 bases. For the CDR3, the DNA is TGTGCCAGCTCAGGAACGTTTAATTCACCCCTCCACTTT. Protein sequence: CASSGTFNSPLHF.

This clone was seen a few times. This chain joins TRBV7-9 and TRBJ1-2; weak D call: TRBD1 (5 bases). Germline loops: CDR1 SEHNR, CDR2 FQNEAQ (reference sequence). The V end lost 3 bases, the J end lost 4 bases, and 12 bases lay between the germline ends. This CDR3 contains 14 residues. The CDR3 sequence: CASSFLYDSYGYTF. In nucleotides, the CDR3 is TGTGCCAGCAGCTTCCTATACGACAGCTATGGCTACACCTTC.

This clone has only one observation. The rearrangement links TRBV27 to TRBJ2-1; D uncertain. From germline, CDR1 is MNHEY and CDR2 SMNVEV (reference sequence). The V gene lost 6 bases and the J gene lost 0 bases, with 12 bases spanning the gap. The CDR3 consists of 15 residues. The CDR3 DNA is TGTGCCAGCAGCCCCTACCGGAGCTCCTACAATGAGCAGTTCTTC. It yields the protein CASSPYRSSYNEQFF.

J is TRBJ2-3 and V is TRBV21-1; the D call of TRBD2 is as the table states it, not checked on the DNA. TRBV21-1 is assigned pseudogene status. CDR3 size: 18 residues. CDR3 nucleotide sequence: TGTGCCAGCAGCAAAAGTCCGAATCGGGGCGGGGGCACAGATACGCAGTATTTT. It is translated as CASSKSPNRGGGTDTQYF.

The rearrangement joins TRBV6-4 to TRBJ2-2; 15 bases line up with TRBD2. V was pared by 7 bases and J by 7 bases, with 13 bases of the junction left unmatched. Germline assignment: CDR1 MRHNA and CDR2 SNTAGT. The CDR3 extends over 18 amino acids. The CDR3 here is CASKKRTSGGGMNGELFF. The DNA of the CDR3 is TGTGCCAGCAAGAAAAGGACTAGCGGGGGGGGGATGAACGGGGAGCTGTTTTTT.

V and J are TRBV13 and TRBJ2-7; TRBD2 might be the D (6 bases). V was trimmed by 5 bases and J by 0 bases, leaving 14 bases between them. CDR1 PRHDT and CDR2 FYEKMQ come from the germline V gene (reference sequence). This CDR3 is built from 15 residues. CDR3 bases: TGTGCCAGCAGCCCCGGGACTTACAGCTCCTACGAGCAGTACTTC. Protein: CASSPGTYSSYEQYF.

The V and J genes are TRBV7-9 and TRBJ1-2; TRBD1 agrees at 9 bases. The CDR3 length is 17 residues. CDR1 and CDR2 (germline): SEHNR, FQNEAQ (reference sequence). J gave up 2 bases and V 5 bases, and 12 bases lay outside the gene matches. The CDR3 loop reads CASSPWAQGARNYGYTF. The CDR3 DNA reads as TGTGCCAGCAGCCCGTGGGCACAGGGGGCGAGGAACTATGGCTACACCTTC.

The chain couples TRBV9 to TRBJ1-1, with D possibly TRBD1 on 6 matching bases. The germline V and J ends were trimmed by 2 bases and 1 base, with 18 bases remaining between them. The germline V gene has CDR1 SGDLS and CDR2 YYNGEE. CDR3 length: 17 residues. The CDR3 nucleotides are TGTGCCAGCAGCGTTCCAGGGGCGAAGGGAACGAACACTGAAGCTTTCTTT. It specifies CASSVPGAKGTNTEAFF.

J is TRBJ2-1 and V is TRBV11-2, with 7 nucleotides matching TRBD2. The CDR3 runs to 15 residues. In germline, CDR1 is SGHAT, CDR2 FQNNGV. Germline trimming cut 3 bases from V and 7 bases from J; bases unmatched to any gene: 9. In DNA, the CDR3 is TGTGCCAGCAGCTTGGGACTGGGGGGGTTGAATGAGCAGTTCTTC. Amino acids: CASSLGLGGLNEQFF.

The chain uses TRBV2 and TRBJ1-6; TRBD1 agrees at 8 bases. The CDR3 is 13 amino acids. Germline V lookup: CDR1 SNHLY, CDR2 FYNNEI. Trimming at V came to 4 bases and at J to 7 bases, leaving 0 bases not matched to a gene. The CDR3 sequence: CASSGQGNSPLHF. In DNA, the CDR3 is TGTGCCAGCAGTGGACAGGGGAATTCACCCCTCCACTTT.

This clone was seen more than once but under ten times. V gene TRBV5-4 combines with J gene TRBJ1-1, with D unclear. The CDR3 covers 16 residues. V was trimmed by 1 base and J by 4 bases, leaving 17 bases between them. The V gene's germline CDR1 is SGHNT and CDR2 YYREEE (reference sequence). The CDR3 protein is CASSLSLAGRATEAFF. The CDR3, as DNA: TGTGCCAGCAGCTTGTCCCTGGCGGGTAGGGCCACTGAAGCTTTCTTT.

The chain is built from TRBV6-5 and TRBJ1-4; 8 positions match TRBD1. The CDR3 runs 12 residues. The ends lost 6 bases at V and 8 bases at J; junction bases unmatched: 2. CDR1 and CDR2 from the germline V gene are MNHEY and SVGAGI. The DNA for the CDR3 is TGTGCCAGCAGCTGGGACAGGGAAAAACTGTTTTTT. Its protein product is CASSWDREKLFF.

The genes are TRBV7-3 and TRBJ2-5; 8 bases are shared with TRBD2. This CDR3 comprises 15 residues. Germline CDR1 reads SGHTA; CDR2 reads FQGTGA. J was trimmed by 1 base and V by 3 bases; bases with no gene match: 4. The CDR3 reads CASSLDGGVQETQYF. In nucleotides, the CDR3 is TGTGCCAGCAGCTTGGACGGGGGGGTCCAAGAGACCCAGTACTTC.

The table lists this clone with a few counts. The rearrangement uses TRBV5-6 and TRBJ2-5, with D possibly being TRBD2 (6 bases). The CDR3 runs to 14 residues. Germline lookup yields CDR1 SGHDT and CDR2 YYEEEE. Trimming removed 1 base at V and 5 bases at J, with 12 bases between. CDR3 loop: CASSLYGRVETQYF. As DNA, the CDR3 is TGTGCCAGCAGCTTGTACGGGAGAGTGGAGACCCAGTACTTC.